Reported below is one T cell receptor (beta chain). Its antigen is not identified. The data belong to a study of T cells after yellow fever vaccination. In the study overall: It was SMART-Seq v4 Ultra Low Input that prepared the fractions with low cell numbers.

Study outcomes and limitations: Most primary-vaccination clones recurred post-booster (roughly 96% CD4, more than 85% CD8).

Researchers made TCR cDNA using 5'RACE template switching, and this step added a universal primer site and UMIs. MiXCR, applied by TCRdb to the 5' RACE reads, yields one record per CDR3 protein. The profile shows around 530,000 distinct CDR3 sequences, 17% of them singletons. J gave up 9 bases and V 1 base, and 6 bases lay outside the gene matches. The CDR3 consists of 13 residues. Germline V gene data show CDR1 as GTSNPN and CDR2 as SVGIG (reference sequence). This sequence was found in a man aged 18 to 35 who received the YFV17D yellow fever vaccine. The chain has TRBV30 and TRBJ2-1; TRBD1 agrees at 7 bases. Here the sequenced sample was PBMCs, taken 5 to 6 days after the first yellow fever vaccination. The CDR3 loop reads CAWSGQGTGEQFF. The DNA of the CDR3 is TGTGCCTGGAGTGGACAGGGCACCGGTGAGCAGTTCTTC.